This T cell receptor (beta chain) was documented in a study of CD8+ T cells in alopecia areata. The overall study: Twice a day, 5 to 10 mg of oral tofacitinib was administered to treated patients.

Germline lookup yields CDR1 SQVTM and CDR2 ANQGSEA. CDR3 length equals 14 residues. V lost 5 bases and J 2 bases, leaving 15 bases between the germline ends. Noted treatment: oral pan-JAK inhibitor, 5-10 mg twice daily. Study-wide results and limits: Lesional scalp, especially alopecia totalis/universalis, showed higher clonality than normal scalp. Mice gave a clearer picture of TCR sharing than patients did, possibly for HLA-related reasons.

Following RNA extraction, reverse transcription yielded cDNA that acted as the sequencing template. TCRdb's copy holds only in-frame clones and misses some; the assay was immunoSEQ multiplex PCR. The data show under 200,000 clones, roughly two thirds seen once. Remarks on this clone: The antigen is undetermined.

The source of this sequence is a human donor with alopecia areata. The J gene is TRBJ2-5, the V gene TRBV29-1; D perhaps matches TRBD2 (6 bases). The material was CD4+ T cells sorted from blood, obtained at week 4, from a patient treated with tofacitinib. The CDR3 loop is CSVSAGPQQETQYF. In nucleotides, the CDR3 is TGCAGCGTTTCGGCGGGGCCCCAGCAAGAGACCCAGTACTTC.